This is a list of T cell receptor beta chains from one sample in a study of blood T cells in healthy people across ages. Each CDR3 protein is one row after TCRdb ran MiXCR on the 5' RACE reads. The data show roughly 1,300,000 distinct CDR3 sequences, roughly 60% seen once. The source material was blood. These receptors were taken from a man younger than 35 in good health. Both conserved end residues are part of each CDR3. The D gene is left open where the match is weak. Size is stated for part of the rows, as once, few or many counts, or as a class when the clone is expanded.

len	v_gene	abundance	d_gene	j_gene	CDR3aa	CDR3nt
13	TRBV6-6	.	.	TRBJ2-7	CASSYAETGEQYF	TGTGCCAGCAGTTACGCGGAGACCGGCGAGCAGTACTTC
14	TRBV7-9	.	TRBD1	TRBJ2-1	CASREVTGDNEQFF	TGTGCCAGCAGGGAAGTGACAGGGGACAATGAGCAGTTCTTC
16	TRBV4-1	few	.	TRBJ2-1	CASSPHHRGGHNEQFF	TGCGCCAGCAGCCCACATCACAGGGGAGGCCACAATGAGCAGTTCTTC
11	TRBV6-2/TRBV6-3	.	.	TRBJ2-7	CASSYASEQYF	TGTGCCAGCAGTTATGCATCGGAGCAGTACTTC
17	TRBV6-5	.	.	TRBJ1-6	CASSYRRGGTYNSPLHF	TGTGCCAGCAGTTACAGGCGCGGGGGAACCTATAATTCACCCCTCCACTTT
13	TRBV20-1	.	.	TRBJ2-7	CSARGERSYEQYF	TGCAGTGCTAGGGGGGAACGCTCCTACGAGCAGTACTTC
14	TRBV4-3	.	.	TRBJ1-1	CASSQDAGRDEAFF	TGCGCCAGCAGCCAAGACGCGGGCCGAGATGAAGCTTTCTTT
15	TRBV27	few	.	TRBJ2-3	CASSRLGGGADTQYF	TGTGCCAGCAGTAGACTAGGGGGAGGTGCAGATACGCAGTATTTT
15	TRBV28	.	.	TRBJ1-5	CASSLMLLGNQPQHF	TGTGCCAGCAGTTTAATGCTTCTAGGCAATCAGCCCCAGCATTTT
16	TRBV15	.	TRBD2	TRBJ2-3	CATSGGVIPSTDTQYF	TGTGCCACCAGCGGGGGGGTCATTCCTAGCACAGATACGCAGTATTTT
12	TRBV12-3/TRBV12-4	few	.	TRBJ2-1	CASTLGINEQFF	TGTGCCAGCACCCTGGGGATTAATGAGCAGTTCTTC
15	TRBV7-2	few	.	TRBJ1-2	CASSLGGQGSYGYTF	TGTGCCAGCAGCTTAGGGGGCCAGGGGTCCTATGGCTACACCTTC
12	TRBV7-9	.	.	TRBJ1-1	CASRQPTGEAFF	TGTGCCAGCAGACAACCGACAGGAGAAGCTTTCTTT
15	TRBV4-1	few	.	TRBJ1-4	CASSQDERGNEKLFF	TGCGCCAGCAGCCAAGATGAGCGGGGGAATGAAAAACTGTTTTTT
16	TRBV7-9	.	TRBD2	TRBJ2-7	CASSFPGLATTYEQYF	TGTGCCAGCAGCTTCCCGGGACTAGCGACCACCTACGAGCAGTACTTC
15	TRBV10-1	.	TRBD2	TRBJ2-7	CASSMGLSSSYEQYF	TGCGCCAGCAGTATGGGACTATCGAGCTCCTACGAGCAGTACTTC